The rows below give T cell receptor beta chains drawn from one sample of a study of T cell responses to AZD1222 COVID-19 vaccine. Measured with immunoSEQ multiplex PCR; TCRdb has only the in-frame clones, and not every one. The data contain approximately 130,000 clones, 89% of them seen just once; the ten biggest clones take up roughly 8.9%. Sequencing was performed on peripheral blood, taken 28 days after the second AZD1222 dose. The receptors stem from an adult who received the AZD1222 COVID-19 vaccine. CDR3s include the opening cysteine and the closing phenylalanine or tryptophan. D genes are given only for firm matches. Rows may omit the clone size; those that give it use once, few, many or a size class.

d_gene	abundance	v_gene	j_gene	CDR3aa	CDR3nt
-	-	TRBV5-6	TRBJ2-1	CASSRYGIQGSFF	TGTGCCAGCAGCCGGTATGGGATTCAGGGATCGTTCTTC
-	-	TRBV5-1	TRBJ1-1	CASSQQGFAEAFF	TGCGCCAGCAGCCAGCAGGGTTTCGCTGAAGCTTTCTTT
-	-	TRBV3-1/TRBV3-2	TRBJ2-5	CASSQFVTVQETQYF	TGTGCCAGCAGCCAATTCGTCACCGTCCAAGAGACCCAGTACTTC
-	-	TRBV10-1	TRBJ1-2	CASSADTNYGYTF	TGCGCCAGCAGTGCGGACACCAACTATGGCTACACCTTC
TRBD1	-	TRBV7-9	TRBJ2-3	CASSETGDPTYTQYF	TGTGCCAGCAGCGAGACAGGGGACCCCACGTATACGCAGTATTTT
-	-	TRBV2	TRBJ2-2	CASSNFRNTGELFF	TGTGCCAGCAGTAACTTCCGAAACACCGGGGAGCTGTTTTTT
TRBD1	-	TRBV19	TRBJ1-5	CASTPGTENQPQHF	TGTGCCAGTACCCCCGGGACAGAGAATCAGCCCCAGCATTTT
-	-	TRBV30	TRBJ1-6	CAWSVLGGLDSPLHF	TGTGCCTGGAGTGTCTTAGGCGGACTAGATTCACCCCTCCACTTT
TRBD1	-	TRBV7-9	TRBJ2-7	CASSSRDSFSEQYF	TGTGCCAGCAGCTCTAGGGACAGTTTCAGCGAGCAGTACTTC
TRBD2	many	TRBV2	TRBJ2-1	CASSSSGLAVEQFF	TGTGCCAGCAGCTCCAGCGGACTAGCTGTTGAGCAGTTCTTC
TRBD1	-	TRBV29-1	TRBJ1-1	CSGQQGEWTEAFF	TGCAGCGGCCAACAGGGGGAATGGACTGAAGCTTTCTTT
-	-	TRBV7-9	TRBJ2-1	CASSPPGYNEQFF	TGTGCCAGCAGCCCTCCGGGCTACAATGAGCAGTTCTTC
TRBD1	-	TRBV7-2	TRBJ1-5	CASSPDRGNQPQHF	TGTGCCAGCAGTCCGGACAGGGGCAATCAGCCCCAGCATTTT
-	-	TRBV19	TRBJ1-6	CASRDSGSGSPLHF	TGTGCCAGTAGAGATTCGGGGTCGGGTTCACCCCTCCACTTT
-	-	TRBV5-1	TRBJ1-1	CASNAGPPNTEAFF	TGCGCCAGTAATGCCGGGCCACCGAACACTGAAGCTTTCTTT
-	once	TRBV6-5	TRBJ1-4	CASRSLVLDEKLFF	TGTGCCAGCAGAAGTTTGGTGTTGGATGAAAAACTGTTTTTT